Listed below are T cell receptor beta chains from one sample, sequenced in a study of blood T cell repertoires in COVID-19. Assay: immunoSEQ multiplex PCR; the TCRdb copy retains only in-frame clones and omits some. Among around 110,000 clones listed, approximately 80% were seen once. Source material: peripheral blood. The origin of the receptors is a man in his sixties or seventies with active or convalescent COVID-19. The CDR3 runs from the conserved cysteine through the conserved F or W. The D gene is left open where the match is weak. Where a row states a size, it is once, few, many or the class of an expanded clone; other rows omit it.

size: -
D: -
V: TRBV2
J: TRBJ2-5
CDR3: CASSARTVQETQYF
DNA: TGTGCCAGCAGTGCGAGGACAGTTCAAGAGACCCAGTACTTC

size: once
D: -
V: TRBV6-5
J: TRBJ1-1
CDR3: CASSPNPRVGTEAFF
DNA: TGTGCCAGCAGCCCGAACCCTCGGGTGGGCACTGAAGCTTTCTTT

size: once
D: TRBD2
V: TRBV4-3
J: TRBJ2-5
CDR3: CASSSTGLAEETQYF
DNA: TGCGCCAGCAGCTCGACTGGTCTAGCGGAAGAGACCCAGTACTTC

size: -
D: -
V: TRBV28
J: TRBJ1-5
CDR3: CASSRGRKTGRYSNQPQHF
DNA: TGTGCCAGCAGTAGGGGACGTAAGACAGGCCGCTATAGCAATCAGCCCCAGCATTTT

size: -
D: -
V: TRBV11-2
J: TRBJ1-1
CDR3: CASRLNVQENTEAFF
DNA: TGTGCCAGCAGACTAAATGTACAGGAAAACACTGAAGCTTTCTTT

size: -
D: -
V: TRBV19
J: TRBJ1-3
CDR3: CASREGGGNTIYF
DNA: TGTGCCAGTAGGGAAGGGGGTGGAAACACCATATATTTT

size: -
D: -
V: TRBV5-1
J: TRBJ2-1
CDR3: CASSSRGGGDNEQFF
DNA: TGCGCCAGCAGCTCGCGGGGCGGTGGGGACAATGAGCAGTTCTTC

size: -
D: TRBD1
V: TRBV6-6
J: TRBJ1-6
CDR3: CASSSRQGQENSPLHF
DNA: TGTGCCAGCAGCTCACGCCAGGGACAGGAAAATTCACCCCTCCACTTT

size: -
D: -
V: TRBV5-1
J: TRBJ2-2
CDR3: CASSLDDFGTGELFF
DNA: TGCGCCAGCAGCTTAGACGACTTTGGCACCGGGGAGCTGTTTTTT

size: -
D: TRBD1
V: TRBV6-6
J: TRBJ1-6
CDR3: CASSPGQGQSSPLHF
DNA: TGTGCCAGCAGTCCCGGACAGGGACAATCTTCACCCCTCCACTTT

size: -
D: TRBD1
V: TRBV7-6
J: TRBJ2-3
CDR3: CASSLVRDRVTDTQYF
DNA: TGTGCCAGCAGCTTAGTACGGGACAGGGTTACAGATACGCAGTATTTT

size: -
D: -
V: TRBV5-1
J: TRBJ1-1
CDR3: CASSLESRGPNTEAFF
DNA: TGCGCCAGCAGCTTGGAATCCAGGGGCCCGAACACTGAAGCTTTCTTT

size: -
D: TRBD1
V: TRBV6-5
J: TRBJ1-2
CDR3: CASKQGAINYGYTF
DNA: TGTGCCAGCAAGCAGGGGGCGATAAACTATGGCTACACCTTC

size: -
D: TRBD1
V: TRBV29-1
J: TRBJ1-2
CDR3: CSVSFIDRGNYGYTF
DNA: TGCAGCGTTAGTTTTATTGACAGGGGGAACTATGGCTACACCTTC

size: -
D: TRBD1
V: TRBV29-1
J: TRBJ1-4
CDR3: CSVARSGGNEKLFF
DNA: TGCAGCGTTGCGAGGTCAGGGGGTAATGAAAAACTGTTTTTT

size: -
D: TRBD1
V: TRBV10-3
J: TRBJ1-1
CDR3: CAISPLDRVKGTEAFF
DNA: TGTGCCATCAGTCCCCTCGACAGGGTAAAGGGGACTGAAGCTTTCTTT

size: -
D: -
V: TRBV10-3
J: TRBJ2-7
CDR3: CAISSGGRDHIGSYEQYF
DNA: TGTGCCATCAGCTCCGGTGGGCGGGACCATATCGGCTCCTACGAGCAGTACTTC

size: few
D: TRBD2
V: TRBV4-2
J: TRBJ2-5
CDR3: CASSQGTSGGQETQYF
DNA: TGTGCCAGCAGCCAAGGGACTAGCGGGGGTCAAGAGACCCAGTACTTC

size: few
D: -
V: TRBV9
J: TRBJ1-2
CDR3: CASSVLDSSNYGYTF
DNA: TGTGCCAGCAGCGTACTCGACAGTTCTAACTATGGCTACACCTTC

size: -
D: TRBD1
V: TRBV6-2/TRBV6-3
J: TRBJ2-7
CDR3: CASSWDSSYEQYF
DNA: TGTGCCAGCAGCTGGGACAGCTCCTACGAGCAGTACTTC

size: -
D: TRBD2
V: TRBV6-5
J: TRBJ2-3
CDR3: CASRTSGGRDTQYF
DNA: TGTGCCAGCAGGACTAGCGGGGGCCGGGATACGCAGTATTTT

size: once
D: -
V: TRBV19
J: TRBJ1-1
CDR3: CASMTGFNTEAFF
DNA: TGTGCCAGTATGACAGGTTTTAACACTGAAGCTTTCTTT

size: -
D: -
V: TRBV7-9
J: TRBJ2-5
CDR3: CASSSPRETQYF
DNA: TGTGCCAGCAGCTCCCCTAGGGAGACCCAGTACTTC

size: -
D: -
V: TRBV6-5
J: TRBJ1-5
CDR3: CASSRGGQPQHF
DNA: TGTGCCAGCAGTAGGGGGGGTCAGCCCCAGCATTTT

size: -
D: TRBD2
V: TRBV4-1
J: TRBJ2-7
CDR3: CASSTPTSGSLEQYF
DNA: TGCGCCAGCAGCACCCCGACTAGCGGGAGTTTGGAGCAGTACTTC

size: -
D: TRBD1
V: TRBV24-1
J: TRBJ1-5
CDR3: CATSEWTGTVNQPQHF
DNA: TGTGCCACCAGTGAGTGGACCGGGACAGTGAATCAGCCCCAGCATTTT

size: -
D: -
V: TRBV4-3
J: TRBJ1-1
CDR3: CASSQVRSTEAFF
DNA: TGCGCCAGCAGCCAAGTCCGGTCCACTGAAGCTTTCTTT

size: -
D: TRBD2
V: TRBV5-4
J: TRBJ2-5
CDR3: CASSSTTSGGETQYF
DNA: TGTGCCAGCAGCTCGACGACTAGCGGGGGAGAGACCCAGTACTTC

size: -
D: -
V: TRBV4-3
J: TRBJ1-5
CDR3: CASSQDSGPREPQHF
DNA: TGCGCCAGCAGCCAAGATTCAGGGCCAAGGGAACCCCAGCATTTT

size: -
D: TRBD2
V: TRBV5-4
J: TRBJ2-2
CDR3: CASSLQTSGKYTGELFF
DNA: TGTGCCAGCAGCTTGCAGACTAGCGGGAAGTACACCGGGGAGCTGTTTTTT

size: -
D: TRBD1
V: TRBV24-1
J: TRBJ2-5
CDR3: CATSDPGQGSETQYF
DNA: TGTGCCACCAGTGATCCGGGACAGGGGTCGGAGACCCAGTACTTC

size: -
D: -
V: TRBV5-6
J: TRBJ2-7
CDR3: CASSSGQTYEQYF
DNA: TGTGCCAGCAGCTCAGGACAGACCTACGAGCAGTACTTC

size: -
D: TRBD1
V: TRBV11-2
J: TRBJ1-2
CDR3: CASATSGQGRNGYTF
DNA: TGTGCCAGCGCAACCTCGGGACAGGGGAGGAATGGCTACACCTTC

size: -
D: TRBD2
V: TRBV3-1/TRBV3-2
J: TRBJ2-3
CDR3: CASSPAGTSGTDTQYF
DNA: TGTGCCAGCAGCCCCGCCGGGACTAGCGGCACAGATACGCAGTATTTT

size: -
D: -
V: TRBV7-2
J: TRBJ2-7
CDR3: CASSFGLLSSYEQYF
DNA: TGTGCCAGCAGCTTCGGGTTGCTGTCCTCCTACGAGCAGTACTTC

size: -
D: -
V: TRBV5-1
J: TRBJ1-1
CDR3: CASRSWGGASTEAFF
DNA: TGCGCCAGCAGATCTTGGGGGGGGGCGAGCACTGAAGCTTTCTTT

size: -
D: -
V: TRBV29-1
J: TRBJ1-1
CDR3: CSVTQGNTEAFF
DNA: TGCAGCGTTACGCAGGGCAACACTGAAGCTTTCTTT

size: -
D: -
V: TRBV29-1
J: TRBJ1-5
CDR3: CSVLWGRGFNQPQHF
DNA: TGCAGCGTTCTTTGGGGGAGGGGGTTCAATCAGCCCCAGCATTTT

size: -
D: -
V: TRBV18
J: TRBJ1-2
CDR3: CASSETERHGYTF
DNA: TGTGCCAGCTCCGAGACAGAGCGCCATGGCTACACCTTC

size: -
D: -
V: TRBV19
J: TRBJ1-2
CDR3: CASSIAGTLYGYTF
DNA: TGTGCCAGTAGTATCGCCGGGACACTCTATGGCTACACCTTC

size: -
D: TRBD2
V: TRBV7-9
J: TRBJ2-4
CDR3: CASSLGLAGRTKNIQYF
DNA: TGTGCCAGCAGCCTGGGACTAGCGGGACGAACCAAAAACATTCAGTACTTC

size: -
D: TRBD1
V: TRBV28
J: TRBJ1-2
CDR3: CASSPDPQGNYGYTF
DNA: TGTGCCAGCAGCCCAGACCCACAGGGGAACTATGGCTACACCTTC

size: -
D: -
V: TRBV11-3
J: TRBJ2-1
CDR3: CASSLVSTGHRASSEFF
DNA: TGTGCCAGCAGCTTAGTCTCTACGGGACACAGGGCGAGCTCCGAGTTCTTC

size: -
D: TRBD2
V: TRBV11-2
J: TRBJ2-5
CDR3: CASSLLAGGLGTQYF
DNA: TGTGCCAGCAGCTTACTCGCGGGGGGCCTGGGGACCCAGTACTTC

size: -
D: -
V: TRBV11-2
J: TRBJ2-7
CDR3: CASSLERGGSYEQYF
DNA: TGTGCCAGCAGCTTAGAACGCGGAGGCTCCTACGAGCAGTACTTC

size: -
D: -
V: TRBV10-3
J: TRBJ1-1
CDR3: CAINRDGSNTEAFF
DNA: TGTGCCATCAACCGCGACGGGAGCAACACTGAAGCTTTCTTT

size: -
D: TRBD2
V: TRBV7-2
J: TRBJ2-2
CDR3: CASSEQKRGGTGELFF
DNA: TGTGCCAGCAGCGAACAAAAGCGGGGGGGCACCGGGGAGCTGTTTTTT

size: many
D: -
V: TRBV5-1
J: TRBJ1-1
CDR3: CASSIRGVMNTEAFF
DNA: TGCGCCAGCAGTATCCGGGGTGTCATGAACACTGAAGCTTTCTTT

size: -
D: TRBD2
V: TRBV5-4
J: TRBJ2-4
CDR3: CASSRGELLAKNIQYF
DNA: TGTGCCAGCAGCCGGGGGGAGCTATTAGCCAAAAACATTCAGTACTTC